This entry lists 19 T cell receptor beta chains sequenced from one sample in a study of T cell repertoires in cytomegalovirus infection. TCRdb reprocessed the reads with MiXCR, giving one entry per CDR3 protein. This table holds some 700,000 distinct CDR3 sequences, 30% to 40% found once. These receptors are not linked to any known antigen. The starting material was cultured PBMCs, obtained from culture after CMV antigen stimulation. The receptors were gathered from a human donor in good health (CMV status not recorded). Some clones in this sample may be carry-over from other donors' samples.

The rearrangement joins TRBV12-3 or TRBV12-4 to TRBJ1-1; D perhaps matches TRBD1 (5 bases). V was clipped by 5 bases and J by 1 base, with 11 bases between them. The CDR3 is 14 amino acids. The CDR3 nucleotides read TGTGCCAGCAGTAATGGACAAAGGAACACTGAAGCTTTCTTT. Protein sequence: CASSNGQRNTEAFF.

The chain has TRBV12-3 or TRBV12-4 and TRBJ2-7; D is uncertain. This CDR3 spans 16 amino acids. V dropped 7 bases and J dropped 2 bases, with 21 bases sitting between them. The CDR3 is CASTLGLVRPPYEQYF. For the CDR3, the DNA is TGTGCCAGCACCCTTGGGTTGGTGCGTCCCCCCTACGAGCAGTACTTC.

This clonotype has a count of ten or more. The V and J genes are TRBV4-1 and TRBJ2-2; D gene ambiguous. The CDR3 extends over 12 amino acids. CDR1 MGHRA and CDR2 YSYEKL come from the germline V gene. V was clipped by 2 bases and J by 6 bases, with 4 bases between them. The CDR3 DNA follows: TGCGCCAGCAGCCAACTAGCCGGGGAGCTGTTTTTT. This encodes CASSQLAGELFF.

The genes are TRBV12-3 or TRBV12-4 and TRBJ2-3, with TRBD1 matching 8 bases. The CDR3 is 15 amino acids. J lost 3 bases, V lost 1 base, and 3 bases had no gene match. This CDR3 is CASSLVQGATDTQYF. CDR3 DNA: TGTGCCAGCAGTTTAGTCCAGGGGGCGACAGATACGCAGTATTTT.

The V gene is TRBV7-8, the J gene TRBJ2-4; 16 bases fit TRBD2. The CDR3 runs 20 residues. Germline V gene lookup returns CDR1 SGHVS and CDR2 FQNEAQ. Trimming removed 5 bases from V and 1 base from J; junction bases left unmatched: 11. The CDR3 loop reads CASSTHTGTSGRGAKNIQYF. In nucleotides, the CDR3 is TGTGCCAGCAGCACACACACCGGGACTAGCGGGAGGGGGGCCAAAAACATTCAGTACTTC.

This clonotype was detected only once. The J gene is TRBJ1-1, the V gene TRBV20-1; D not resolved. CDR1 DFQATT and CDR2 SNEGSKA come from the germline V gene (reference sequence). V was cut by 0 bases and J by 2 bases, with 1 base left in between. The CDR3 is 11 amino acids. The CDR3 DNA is TGCAGTGCTAGAGATAACACTGAAGCTTTCTTT. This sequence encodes CSARDNTEAFF.

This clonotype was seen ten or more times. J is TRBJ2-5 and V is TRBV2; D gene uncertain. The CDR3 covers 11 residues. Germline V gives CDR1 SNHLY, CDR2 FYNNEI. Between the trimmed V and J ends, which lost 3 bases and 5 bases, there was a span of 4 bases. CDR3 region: CASSESETQYF. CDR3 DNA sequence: TGTGCCAGCAGTGAGAGTGAGACCCAGTACTTC.

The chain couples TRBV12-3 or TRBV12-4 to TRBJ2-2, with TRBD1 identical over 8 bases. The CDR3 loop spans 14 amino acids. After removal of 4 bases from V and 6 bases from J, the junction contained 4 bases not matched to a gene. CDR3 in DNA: TGTGCCAGCAGTTACAGGGGGTCTGCCGGGGAGCTGTTTTTT. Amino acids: CASSYRGSAGELFF.

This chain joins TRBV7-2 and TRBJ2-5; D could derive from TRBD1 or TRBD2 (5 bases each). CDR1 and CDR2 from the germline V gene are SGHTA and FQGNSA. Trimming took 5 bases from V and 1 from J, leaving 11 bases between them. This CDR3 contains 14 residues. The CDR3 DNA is TGTGCCAGCAGCATTGCCGGGGCCCAAGAGACCCAGTACTTC. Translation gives CASSIAGAQETQYF.

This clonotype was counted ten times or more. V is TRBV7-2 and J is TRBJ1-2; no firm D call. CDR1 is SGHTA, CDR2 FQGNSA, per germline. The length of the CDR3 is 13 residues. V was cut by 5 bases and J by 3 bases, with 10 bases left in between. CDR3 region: CASSPRVDYGYTF. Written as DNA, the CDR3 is TGTGCCAGCAGCCCCCGGGTTGACTATGGCTACACCTTC.

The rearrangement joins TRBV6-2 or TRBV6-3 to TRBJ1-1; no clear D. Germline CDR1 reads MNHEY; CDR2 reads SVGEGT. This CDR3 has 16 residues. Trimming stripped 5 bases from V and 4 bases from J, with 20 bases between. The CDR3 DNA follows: TGTGCCAGCAGTCCCGTCGTCCCCGGCAGTAGCACTGAAGCTTTCTTT. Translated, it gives CASSPVVPGSSTEAFF.

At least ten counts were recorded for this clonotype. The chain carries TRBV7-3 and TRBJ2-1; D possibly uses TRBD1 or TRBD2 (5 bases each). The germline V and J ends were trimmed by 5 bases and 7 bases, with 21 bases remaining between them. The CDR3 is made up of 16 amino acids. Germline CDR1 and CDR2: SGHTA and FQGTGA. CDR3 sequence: CASSPEGTRPENEQFF. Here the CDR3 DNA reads TGTGCCAGCAGCCCTGAGGGGACCCGCCCGGAAAATGAGCAGTTCTTC.

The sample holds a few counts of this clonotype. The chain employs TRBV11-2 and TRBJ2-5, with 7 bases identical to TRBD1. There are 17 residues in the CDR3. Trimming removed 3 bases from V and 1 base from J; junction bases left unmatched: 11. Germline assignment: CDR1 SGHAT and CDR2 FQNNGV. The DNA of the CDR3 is TGTGCCAGCAGCTTTACCGGGACAGCGATACTCCAAGAGACCCAGTACTTC. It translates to CASSFTGTAILQETQYF.

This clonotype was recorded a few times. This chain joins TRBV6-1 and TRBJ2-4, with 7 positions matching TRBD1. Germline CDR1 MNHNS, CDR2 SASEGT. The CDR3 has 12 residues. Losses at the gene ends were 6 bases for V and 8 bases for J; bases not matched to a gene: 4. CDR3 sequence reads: CASSRGNDIQYF. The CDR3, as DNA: TGTGCCAGCAGCAGGGGGAATGACATTCAGTACTTC.

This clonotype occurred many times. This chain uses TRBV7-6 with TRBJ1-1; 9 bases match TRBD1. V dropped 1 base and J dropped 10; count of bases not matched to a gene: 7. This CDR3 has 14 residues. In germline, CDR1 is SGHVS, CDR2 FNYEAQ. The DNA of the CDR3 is TGTGCCAGCAGCTTAGGGGGACAGGGCTCCGTAGCTTTCTTT. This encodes CASSLGGQGSVAFF.

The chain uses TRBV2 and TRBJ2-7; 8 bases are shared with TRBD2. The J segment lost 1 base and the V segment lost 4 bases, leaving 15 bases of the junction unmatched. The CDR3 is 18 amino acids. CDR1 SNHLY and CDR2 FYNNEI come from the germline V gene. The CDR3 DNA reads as TGTGCCAGCAGTGCACGGTTAGGACTAGCCCTAGATTCCTACGAGCAGTACTTC. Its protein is CASSARLGLALDSYEQYF.

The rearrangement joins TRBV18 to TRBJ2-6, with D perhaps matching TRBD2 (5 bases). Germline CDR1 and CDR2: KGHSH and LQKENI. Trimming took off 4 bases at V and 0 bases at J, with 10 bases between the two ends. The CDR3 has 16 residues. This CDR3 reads CASSLMRVSGANVLTF. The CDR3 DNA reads TGTGCCAGCTCACTAATGCGGGTCTCTGGGGCCAACGTCCTGACTTTC.

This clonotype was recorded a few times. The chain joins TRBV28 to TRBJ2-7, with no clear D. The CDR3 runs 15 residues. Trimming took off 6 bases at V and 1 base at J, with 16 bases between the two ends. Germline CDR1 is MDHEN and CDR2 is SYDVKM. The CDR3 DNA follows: TGTGCCAGCAGGGCAGTTAGGCCCATATCCTACGAGCAGTACTTC. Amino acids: CASRAVRPISYEQYF. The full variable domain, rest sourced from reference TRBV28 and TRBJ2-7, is DVKVTQSSRYLVKRTGEKVFLECVQDMDHENMFWYRQDPGLGLRLIYFSYDVKMKEKGDIPEGYSVSREKKERFSLILESASTNQTSMYLCASRAVRPISYEQYFGPGTRLTVT.

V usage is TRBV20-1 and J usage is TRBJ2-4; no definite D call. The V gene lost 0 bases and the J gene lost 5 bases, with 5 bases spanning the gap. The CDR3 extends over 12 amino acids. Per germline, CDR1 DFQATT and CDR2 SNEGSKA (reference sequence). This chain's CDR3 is CSARDGENIQYF. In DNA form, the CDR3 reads TGCAGTGCTAGAGATGGGGAAAACATTCAGTACTTC.